The 26 T cell receptor beta chains presented below share a single source sample, sequenced in a study of blood T cells in healthy people across ages. Using a J-beta primer mix together with a sample-barcoded 5' primer, a second PCR was run for roughly 7 to 12 cycles. Each CDR3 protein is one row after TCRdb ran MiXCR on the 5' RACE reads. The data contain around 1.5 million distinct CDR3 sequences, roughly 32% of them seen just once; the ten biggest clones take up approximately 10%. The sequencing input was blood. The receptors come from a woman younger than 45 in good health.

This clonotype was recorded a few times. The rearrangement links TRBV11-2 to TRBJ1-1; D may be TRBD1 (6 bases). Deletions cut 5 bases from V and 4 bases from J, with 17 bases between. Germline lookup yields CDR1 SGHAT and CDR2 FQNNGV. The CDR3 spans 15 residues. The CDR3 is CASSPGQGLGTEAFF. The CDR3, as DNA: TGTGCCAGCAGCCCGGGGCAGGGGCTCGGCACTGAAGCTTTCTTT.

The rearrangement joins TRBV5-6 to TRBJ2-5; TRBD2 aligns across 10 bases. CDR1 and CDR2 (germline): SGHDT, YYEEEE. V lost 4 bases to trimming and J lost 3 bases; unmatched junction nucleotides: 21. The CDR3 covers 20 residues. Written as DNA, the CDR3 is TGTGCCAGCAGCGCCCCAGGATTGGTAGCGGGGGGACTTTCAAAAGAGACCCAGTACTTC. This gives the protein CASSAPGLVAGGLSKETQYF.

Regarding this clonotype: One end of the junction is discordant with germline, which a read error may explain. The genes are TRBV12-3 or TRBV12-4 and TRBJ2-3; D might be TRBD1 or TRBD2, each matching 5 bases. There are 17 residues in the CDR3. CDR3 loop: CASSLLVGTPTTDTEYF. CDR3 nucleotides: TGTGCCAGCAGTTTATTGGTGGGGACCCCGACCACAGATACGGAGTATTTT.

The chain joins TRBV29-1 to TRBJ1-1; D ambiguous. CDR1 and CDR2 from the germline V gene are SQVTM and ANQGSEA. This CDR3 comprises 14 residues. Deletions cut 2 bases from V and 0 bases from J, with 10 bases between. DNA for the CDR3: TGCAGCGTTGAAAGTTTCAGCGTGAACACTGAAGCTTTCTTT. Protein product: CSVESFSVNTEAFF.

This clonotype was counted at least ten times. The chain uses TRBV20-1 and TRBJ2-7, with unresolved D. The CDR3 is 15 amino acids. Germline V gene data show CDR1 as DFQATT and CDR2 as SNEGSKA (reference sequence). V was shortened by 0 bases and J by 1 base, with 13 bases between the two germline ends. CDR3 sequence (DNA): TGCAGTGCTAGAGATGGGCGACACATGTCCTACGAGCAGTACTTC. Translation gives CSARDGRHMSYEQYF.

This clonotype was seen ten or more times. This chain joins TRBV18 and TRBJ2-5; TRBD2 is a possible D gene (6 bases). CDR3 length: 14 residues. V was cut by 2 bases and J by 0 bases, with 7 bases left in between. Per the germline V gene, CDR1 is KGHSH and CDR2 is LQKENI. The CDR3: CASSPLADQETQYF. For the CDR3, the DNA is TGTGCCAGCTCACCATTAGCGGACCAAGAGACCCAGTACTTC.

Many counts were recorded for this clonotype. V is TRBV29-1 and J is TRBJ2-3, with D maybe TRBD2 (6 bases). The CDR3 length is 11 residues. With 6 bases removed from V and 9 bases from J, the gap between germline ends came to 13 bases. Germline-derived CDR1 and CDR2 are SQVTM and ANQGSEA. The CDR3 reads CSVQWGDTQYF. The CDR3 DNA sequence: TGCAGCGTCCAATGGGGGGACACGCAGTATTTT.

This clonotype was detected only a few times. J is TRBJ2-3 and V is TRBV28; TRBD2 agrees at 9 bases. After removal of 5 bases from V and 11 bases from J, the junction contained 11 bases not matched to a gene. Germline CDR1 MDHEN, CDR2 SYDVKM. The CDR3 sequence is 14 residues long. Here the CDR3 reads CASSLPLVAGEQYF. The CDR3 DNA follows: TGTGCCAGCAGTCTCCCACTGGTAGCGGGAGAGCAGTATTTT.

This clonotype came up a few times. This rearrangement joins TRBV5-6 to TRBJ2-7, with D maybe TRBD2 (6 bases). Germline CDR1 SGHDT, CDR2 YYEEEE. V lost 5 bases to trimming and J lost 7 bases, with 16 bases between them. The CDR3 is 13 residues long. The CDR3 bases are TGTGCCAGCAGTCGCGGTGGGGGGAGGGAGCAGTACTTC. Translating it yields CASSRGGGREQYF.

This clonotype was observed a handful of times. This rearrangement joins TRBV25-1 to TRBJ1-2, with D perhaps TRBD1 (5 bases). Germline-derived CDR1 and CDR2 are MGHDK and SYGVNS. The CDR3 length is 14 residues. V lost 2 bases, J lost 5 bases, and 12 bases lay in between. The chain's CDR3 is CASSEINRQYGYTF. As DNA, the CDR3 is TGTGCCAGCAGTGAAATAAACAGGCAGTATGGCTACACCTTC.

This clonotype was seen more than once but under ten times. The V gene is TRBV7-9, the J gene TRBJ2-7, with no clear D. The V end lost 5 bases, the J end lost 2 bases, and 13 bases lay between the germline ends. In germline, CDR1 is SEHNR, CDR2 FQNEAQ (reference sequence). The CDR3 sequence is 14 residues long. CDR3 bases: TGTGCCAGCAGCCCCCTTGACCCTCCCTACGAGCAGTACTTC. This sequence encodes CASSPLDPPYEQYF. The full variable domain, in which reference TRBV7-9 and TRBJ2-7 provide the parts outside the CDR3, is DTGVSQNPRHKITKRGQNVTFRCDPISEHNRLYWYRQTLGQGPEFLTYFQNEAQLEKSRLLSDRFSAERPKGSFSTLEIQRTEQGDSAMYLCASSPLDPPYEQYFGPGTRLTVT.

As concerns this clonotype: The junction and the germline gene differ at one end; a read error may be behind it. This chain connects TRBV15 to TRBJ2-3; 8 positions match TRBD2. The CDR3 contains 19 residues. Looked up from germline, CDR1 is LNHNV and CDR2 is YYDKDF (reference sequence). Here the CDR3 reads CATSREEASGSSSTDTQYF. For the CDR3, the DNA is TGCGCCACCAGCAGAGAAGAGGCTAGCGGGTCCTCAAGCACAGATACGCAGTATTTT.

The table lists this clonotype with a few counts. The rearrangement links TRBV7-6 to TRBJ2-1, with D perhaps TRBD1 (5 bases). Germline CDR1 reads SGHVS; CDR2 reads FNYEAQ. The V end was cut by 4 bases, the J end by 7 bases, with 14 bases between. The CDR3 is 14 amino acids. The CDR3 sequence: CASSSRRRGNEQFF. CDR3 DNA sequence: TGTGCCAGCAGCTCCCGCCGAAGGGGTAATGAGCAGTTCTTC.

This clonotype was recorded a few times. The chain is built from TRBV6-1 and TRBJ2-7; D is uncertain. The CDR3 is 15 residues long. The germline V gene has CDR1 MNHNS and CDR2 SASEGT. V gave up 3 bases and J gave up 5 bases, with 17 bases separating them. The CDR3 DNA follows: TGTGCCAGCAGTGATCCGACTGGAGAAGATGACGAGCAGTACTTC. Translating gives CASSDPTGEDDEQYF.

On this clonotype: A much larger clone lies one base from this, so it may be a read error. The chain is built from TRBV11-1 and TRBJ2-7; D remains ambiguous. CDR3 length equals 12 residues. Germline CDR1 reads SGHAT; CDR2 reads FQDESV (reference sequence). The CDR3 sequence is CVSSDYSYEQYF. CDR3 DNA: TGTGTCAGCTCCGATTACTCCTACGAGCAGTACTTC.

This clonotype occurred a few times. The rearrangement uses TRBV14 and TRBJ2-1, with 11 bases lining up with TRBD1. J lost 6 bases, V lost 3 bases, and 4 bases had no gene match. The CDR3 has 15 residues. Germline loops: CDR1 SGHDN, CDR2 FVKESK. The chain's CDR3 is CASSQAGTGGNEQFF. The DNA of the CDR3 is TGTGCCAGCAGCCAGGCCGGGACAGGGGGCAATGAGCAGTTCTTC.

This clonotype was picked up a small number of times. The chain combines TRBV6-2 or TRBV6-3 with TRBJ1-6, with 10 bases matching TRBD1. With V trimmed by 4 bases and J by 9 bases, 3 bases remained unmatched. The V gene's germline CDR1 is MNHEY and CDR2 SVGEGT. The CDR3 length is 14 residues. CDR3 amino acids: CASSSTGGVSPLHF. In DNA form, the CDR3 reads TGTGCCAGCAGTTCGACAGGGGGCGTTTCACCCCTCCACTTT.

Details on this clonotype: A junction end diverges from the germline sequence, so it may reflect a read error. The chain employs TRBV20-1 and TRBJ2-5; D is undetermined. The CDR3 is 14 amino acids. Per the germline V gene, CDR1 is DFQATT and CDR2 is SNEGSKA (reference sequence). The CDR3 protein is CSASLGSRQEAQYF. CDR3 coding DNA: TGCAGTGCTAGTCTTGGCTCCCGCCAAGAGGCCCAGTACTTC.

This clonotype was seen more than once but under ten times. The rearrangement links TRBV5-1 to TRBJ1-1; 12 bases align to TRBD1. This CDR3 is built from 17 residues. Germline V gene data show CDR1 as SGHRS and CDR2 as YFSETQ. With V trimmed by 4 bases and J by 7 bases, 14 bases remained unmatched. The CDR3 DNA follows: TGCGCCAGCAGCCCTTTCCGGGACAGGGGGCAATGGAATGAAGCTTTCTTT. It yields the protein CASSPFRDRGQWNEAFF.

As regards this clonotype: A junction end diverges from the germline sequence, so it may reflect a read error. The V and J genes are TRBV12-3 or TRBV12-4 and TRBJ2-3, with 8 positions matching TRBD2. This CDR3 is built from 15 residues. The CDR3 DNA reads TGTGCCAGCAGTTCGGGAGGGGTGGACACAGATGCGCAGTATTTT. Its protein is CASSSGGVDTDAQYF.

This clonotype was observed a few times. The chain uses TRBV7-3 and TRBJ2-3; 7 bases agree with TRBD1. V lost 3 bases and J lost 5; bases outside the gene matches: 11. The CDR3 sequence is 16 residues long. Germline-derived CDR1 and CDR2 are SGHTA and FQGTGA. In nucleotides, the CDR3 is TGTGCCAGCAGCTTGAGAGGGACAGTGGGGATAGATACGCAGTATTTT. This codes for CASSLRGTVGIDTQYF.

The genes are TRBV6-5 and TRBJ1-6; D call uncertain. The CDR3 is 14 residues long. Per germline, CDR1 MNHEY and CDR2 SVGAGI. Trimming shortened V by 4 bases and J by 5 bases, and 9 bases separated the two germline ends. In nucleotides, the CDR3 is TGTGCCAGCAGTTGGGCAAGGAATAATTCACCCCTCCACTTT. The encoded protein is CASSWARNNSPLHF.

The rearrangement joins TRBV27 to TRBJ1-6, with D tentatively TRBD1 (6 bases). Trimming took 1 base from V and 9 from J, leaving 16 bases between them. Germline assignment: CDR1 MNHEY and CDR2 SMNVEV (reference sequence). The CDR3 is 16 amino acids. The CDR3 spells CASSLYIEQGGSPLHF. In DNA form, the CDR3 reads TGTGCCAGCAGTTTATATATTGAACAGGGAGGTTCACCCCTCCACTTT.

In this sample, this clonotype turned up a few times. The chain has TRBV5-1 and TRBJ1-1, with a possible D match to TRBD1 (6 bases). Germline assignment: CDR1 SGHRS and CDR2 YFSETQ. The V end was cut by 0 bases, the J end by 6 bases, with 9 bases between. This CDR3 spans 13 amino acids. CDR3 protein: CASSLVKGAEAFF. The CDR3 nucleotides are TGCGCCAGCAGCTTGGTTAAGGGGGCTGAAGCTTTCTTT.

This clonotype has more than one count but fewer than ten. V is TRBV6-9 and J is TRBJ2-7; D gene ambiguous. Trimming left V 4 bases short and J 3 bases short, with 13 bases between. The CDR3 runs 14 residues. Germline V gives CDR1 MNHGY, CDR2 SVAAGI. The CDR3 spells CASSSGRKGYEQYF. CDR3 bases: TGTGCCAGCAGTTCGGGTAGGAAGGGCTACGAGCAGTACTTC.

This sequence joins TRBV20-1 and TRBJ2-5; 9 nucleotides agree with TRBD2. Gene TRBJ2-7 matches the end of the DNA better, so the J call may be wrong. The CDR3 spans 15 residues. Germline loops: CDR1 DFQATT, CDR2 SNEGSKA (reference sequence). CDR3 DNA sequence: TGCAGTGCTGAGAGTCCTAGCGGGAATCCATACGAGCAGTACTTC. Its protein product is CSAESPSGNPYEQYF.